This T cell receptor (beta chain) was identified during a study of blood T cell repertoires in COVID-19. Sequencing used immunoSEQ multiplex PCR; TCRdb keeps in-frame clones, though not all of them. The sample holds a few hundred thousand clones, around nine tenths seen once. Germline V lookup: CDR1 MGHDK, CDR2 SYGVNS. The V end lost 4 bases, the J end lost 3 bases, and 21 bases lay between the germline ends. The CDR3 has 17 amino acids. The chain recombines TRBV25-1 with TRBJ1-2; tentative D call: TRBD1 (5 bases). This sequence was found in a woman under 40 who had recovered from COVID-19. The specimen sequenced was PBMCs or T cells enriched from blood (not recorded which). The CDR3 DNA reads TGTGCCAGCAGTGGTGGCCAGGGCCGGGTTATTGACTATGGCTACACCTTC. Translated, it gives CASSGGQGRVIDYGYTF.